This TCR beta chain was sequenced for a study of shared T cell receptors in the human thymus (dated by TCRdb to about 2021). About the study as a whole: The study examined how self-reactive, shared T-cell receptor alpha chains are generated in the human thymus.

Libraries were prepared through the immunoSEQ multiplex PCR assay. The immuneACCESS repertoire file appears here via TCRdb, limited to in-frame rearrangements. These files lack a portion of the clones; in checked studies, under half of the deficit traces to unresolved V genes, and the cause of the others is not known. This sample lists 500,000 to 550,000 clones; 75% to 80% were detected once. The biggest ten clones account for about 0.013% of the sample. This clone has only a few counts. What this receptor recognizes is not known. No much larger clone is present one base from it, and per-base qualities are unavailable. The data were also submitted as part of a second study, on human thymus T cells. As the second publication notes: The donors were immunologically healthy infants in Finland who had open corrective cardiac surgery for congenital heart defects. The thymus tissue came from surgical resects taken out during corrective cardiac surgery. Both the thymic and the peripheral blood repertoires appeared to show biased V and J gene segment usage. Highly overlapping thymic TCR repertoires among unrelated individuals were reported in the related research. The study characterized TCR alpha and beta repertoires from under 10 infant thymus samples and a few related peripheral blood samples. Donor ages ranging from about 6 to 244 days were recorded, and 5 or 6 male and a couple of female infants were included in the cohort. After being mechanically released from the tissue, thymocytes were kept at -70 degrees C in pellets of roughly 10-33 million cells. Genomic DNA was extracted from frozen cell pellets with a QIAsymphony instrument. The immunoSEQ multiplex PCR assay was used to amplify the TCRB and TCRAD loci from a standardized quantity of quality-controlled genomic DNA. The amplicons spanned the V(D)J region and were long enough to cover the CDR3 and allow V and J genes to be identified. Through the commercial immunoSEQ service, the amplicons were sequenced on an Illumina platform. Primer bias and sequencing errors were corrected using previously described methods, and TCRAD and TCRB definitions followed the IMGT database. immunoSEQ Analyzer 3.0 and VDJTools were used for repertoire analysis, which covered basic statistics, V/J segment usage, diversity estimates, rarefaction and pairwise overlap. Chao1, ChaoE, Efron-Thisted, Shannon and inverse Simpson indices were used to estimate diversity, which was also estimated on datasets down-sampled to the smallest sample. Repertoire overlap used strict matching of CDR3 nucleotide sequence, V gene and J gene, with Jaccard-based multidimensional scaling clustering. Thymus samples yielded on average approximately 800,000 unique TCRB clonotypes, compared with 75,000 to 100,000 from blood samples.

Sequencing was performed on thymocytes. The TCR sequence derives from a boy under two years old with a congenital heart defect. Donor details come from another sample of the same person, matched by shared clones.

The CDR3 in this case is CASSTHPPQGAYGEQYF. The nucleotides are TGTGCCAGCAGCACCCATCCCCCTCAGGGGGCATACGGCGAGCAGTACTTC. The sequence links TRBV11-3 to TRBJ2-7, and TRBD1 aligns with 8 junction nucleotides. The CDR3 covers 17 residues, taking in both the cysteine and the phenylalanine. The entry retains the CDR3 DNA only, 51 bases that are in frame from base 1. CDR1 and CDR2 were assigned from the germline V gene as SGHNT and YENEEA. Trimming removed 5 bases from V and 6 bases from J; the gene matches leave 18 bases unexplained.